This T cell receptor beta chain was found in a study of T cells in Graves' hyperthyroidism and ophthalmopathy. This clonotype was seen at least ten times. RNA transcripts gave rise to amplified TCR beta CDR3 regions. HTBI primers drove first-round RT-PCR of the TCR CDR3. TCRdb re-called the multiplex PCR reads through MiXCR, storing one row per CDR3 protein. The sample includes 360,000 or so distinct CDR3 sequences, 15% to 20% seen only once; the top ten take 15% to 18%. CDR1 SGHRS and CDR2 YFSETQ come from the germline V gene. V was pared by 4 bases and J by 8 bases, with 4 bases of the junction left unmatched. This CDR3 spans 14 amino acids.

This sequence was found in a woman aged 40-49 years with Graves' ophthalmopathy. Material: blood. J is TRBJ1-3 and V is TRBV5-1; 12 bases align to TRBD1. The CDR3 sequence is CASSRGQGADTIYF. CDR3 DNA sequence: TGCGCCAGCAGCCGGGGACAGGGGGCTGACACCATATATTTT.